This T cell receptor beta chain was captured by sequencing in a study of response to subunit inactivated influenza vaccine. TCRdb reprocessed the RT-PCR reads with MiXCR, giving one entry per CDR3 protein. The profile shows 430,000 or so distinct CDR3 sequences, approximately 11% of them singletons. The table lists this clonotype with many counts. The V end lost 6 bases, the J end lost 5 bases, and 13 bases lay between the germline ends. Looked up from germline, CDR1 is MNHNS and CDR2 is SASEGT. This CDR3 is built from 13 residues. This clonotype originated in a man aged 50-60 years who received an inactivated influenza vaccine. The rearrangement links TRBV6-1 to TRBJ1-1; no clear D. Material: PBMCs from blood, obtained 45 days after vaccination. The CDR3 region is CASSAGPRTEAFF. CDR3 sequence (DNA): TGTGCCAGCAGCGCCGGGCCGAGAACTGAAGCTTTCTTT.